One TCR beta chain is described in this entry. Its specificity is unknown. The data originate from a study of cytomegalovirus exposure and HLA in healthy donors. Study observations and caveats: Most TCR sequences proved rare, with some public TCRs found in many donors.

The PCR was carried out with 60 Vbeta primers and 13 Jbeta primers. The repertoire was sequenced with immunoSEQ multiplex PCR; TCRdb's copy has only in-frame clones and lacks some. Of about 170,000 clones in the sample, over 80% were seen once. V lost 1 base and J lost 5; bases outside the gene matches: 8. This CDR3 has 17 residues. CDR1 and CDR2 (germline): SGHKS, YYEKEE (reference sequence). The V gene is TRBV5-5, the J gene TRBJ2-5, with 13 nucleotides matching TRBD2. The sample taken for sequencing was PBMCs. This clonotype was sampled from a boy under 10 years old in good health and CMV-seronegative. CDR3 loop: CASSLPGLAGAGETQYF. The CDR3 DNA reads TGTGCCAGCAGCTTGCCCGGACTAGCGGGGGCTGGGGAGACCCAGTACTTC.